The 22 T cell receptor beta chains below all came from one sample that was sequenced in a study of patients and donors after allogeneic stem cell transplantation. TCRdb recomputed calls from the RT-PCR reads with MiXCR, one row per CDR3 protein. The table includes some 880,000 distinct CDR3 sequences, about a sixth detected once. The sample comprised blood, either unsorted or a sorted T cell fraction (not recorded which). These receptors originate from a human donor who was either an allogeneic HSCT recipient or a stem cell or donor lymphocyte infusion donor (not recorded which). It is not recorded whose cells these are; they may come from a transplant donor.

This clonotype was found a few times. In DNA, the CDR3 is TGCGCCAGCAGCCAAGAGGGACTATTCACAGATACGCAGTATTTT. Amino acids: CASSQEGLFTDTQYF. The chain employs TRBV4-3 and TRBJ2-3; 7 nucleotides match TRBD2. CDR1 and CDR2 (germline): LGHNA, YSLEER. CDR3 length: 15 residues. V gave up 0 bases and J gave up 2 bases; unmatched junction bases: 2.

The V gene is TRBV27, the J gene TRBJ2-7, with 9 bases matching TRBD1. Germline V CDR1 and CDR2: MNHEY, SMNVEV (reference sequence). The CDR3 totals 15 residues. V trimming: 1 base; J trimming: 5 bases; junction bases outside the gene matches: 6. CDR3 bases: TGTGCCAGCAGTTTATACAGGGGGCCTAGCGACGAGCAGTACTTC. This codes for CASSLYRGPSDEQYF.

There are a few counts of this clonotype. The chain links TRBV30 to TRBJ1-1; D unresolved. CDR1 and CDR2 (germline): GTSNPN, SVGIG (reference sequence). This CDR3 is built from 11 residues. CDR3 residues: CAQEHRSEAFF. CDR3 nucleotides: TGTGCACAAGAACACCGATCTGAAGCTTTCTTT.

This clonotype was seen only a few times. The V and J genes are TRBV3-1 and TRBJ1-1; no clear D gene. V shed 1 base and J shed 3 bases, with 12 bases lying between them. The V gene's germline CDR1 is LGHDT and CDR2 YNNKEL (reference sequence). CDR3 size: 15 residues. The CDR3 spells CASSQVRLTDTEAFF. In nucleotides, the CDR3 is TGTGCCAGCAGCCAAGTGCGACTTACGGACACTGAAGCTTTCTTT.

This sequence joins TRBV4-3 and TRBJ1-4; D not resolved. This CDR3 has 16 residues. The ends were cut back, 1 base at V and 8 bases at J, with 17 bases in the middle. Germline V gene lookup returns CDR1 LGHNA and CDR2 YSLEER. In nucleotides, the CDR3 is TGCGCCAGCAGCCAAGTGTCGGGGAAAGGGCGGGAAAAACTGTTTTTT. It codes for CASSQVSGKGREKLFF.

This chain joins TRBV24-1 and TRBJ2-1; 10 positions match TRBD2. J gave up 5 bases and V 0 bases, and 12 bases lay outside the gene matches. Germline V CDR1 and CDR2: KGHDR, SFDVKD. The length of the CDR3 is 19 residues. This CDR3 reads CATSDLRAPAGGRNNEQFF. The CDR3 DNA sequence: TGTGCCACCAGTGATTTGCGGGCCCCAGCGGGGGGGCGAAACAATGAGCAGTTCTTC.

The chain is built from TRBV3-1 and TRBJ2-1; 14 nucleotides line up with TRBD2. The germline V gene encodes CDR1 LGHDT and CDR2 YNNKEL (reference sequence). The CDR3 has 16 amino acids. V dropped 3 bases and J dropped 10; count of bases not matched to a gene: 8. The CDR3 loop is CASSQIGTSGRDEQFF. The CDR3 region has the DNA TGTGCCAGCAGCCAGATTGGGACTAGCGGGAGAGACGAGCAGTTCTTC.

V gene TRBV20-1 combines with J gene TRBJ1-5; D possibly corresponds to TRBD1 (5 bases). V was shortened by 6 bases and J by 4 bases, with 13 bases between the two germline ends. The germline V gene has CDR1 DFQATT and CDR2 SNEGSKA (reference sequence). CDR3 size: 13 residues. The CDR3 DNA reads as TGCAGTGCCAGGCACGGGGCTAATCAGCCCCAGCATTTT. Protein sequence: CSARHGANQPQHF.

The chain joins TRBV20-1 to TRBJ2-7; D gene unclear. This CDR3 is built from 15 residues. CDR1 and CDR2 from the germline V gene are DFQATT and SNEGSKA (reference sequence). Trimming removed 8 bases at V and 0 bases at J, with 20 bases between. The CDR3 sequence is CSPRGGYKSSYEQYF. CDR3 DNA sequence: TGCAGTCCCCGCGGTGGATATAAGAGCTCCTACGAGCAGTACTTC.

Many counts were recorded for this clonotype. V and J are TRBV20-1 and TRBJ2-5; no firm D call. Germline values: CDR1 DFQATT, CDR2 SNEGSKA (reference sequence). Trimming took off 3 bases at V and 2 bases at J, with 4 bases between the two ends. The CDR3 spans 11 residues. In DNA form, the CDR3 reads TGCAGTGCTAGCCCGCAAGAGACCCAGTACTTC. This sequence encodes CSASPQETQYF.

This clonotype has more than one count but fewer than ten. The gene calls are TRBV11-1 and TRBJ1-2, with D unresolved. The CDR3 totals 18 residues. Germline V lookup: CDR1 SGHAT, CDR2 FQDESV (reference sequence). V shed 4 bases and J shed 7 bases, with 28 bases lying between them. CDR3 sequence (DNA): TGTGCCAGCAGCTCCTCTCAACCCGTGGCCGGGTCCGATCGTGGCTACACCTTC. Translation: CASSSSQPVAGSDRGYTF.

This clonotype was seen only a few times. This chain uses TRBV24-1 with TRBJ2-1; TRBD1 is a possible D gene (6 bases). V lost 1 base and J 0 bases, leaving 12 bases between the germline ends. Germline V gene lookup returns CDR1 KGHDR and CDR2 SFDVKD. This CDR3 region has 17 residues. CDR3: CATSDFGTTGSYNEQFF. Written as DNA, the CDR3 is TGTGCCACCAGTGATTTTGGGACAACCGGCTCCTACAATGAGCAGTTCTTC.

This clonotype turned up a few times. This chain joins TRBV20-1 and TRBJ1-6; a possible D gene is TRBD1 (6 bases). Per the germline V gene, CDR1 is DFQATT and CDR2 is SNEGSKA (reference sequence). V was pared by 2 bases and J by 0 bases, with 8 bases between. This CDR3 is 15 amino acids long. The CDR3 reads CSARPTGSYNSPLHF. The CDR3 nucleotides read TGCAGTGCTAGACCGACAGGCTCCTATAATTCACCCCTCCACTTT.

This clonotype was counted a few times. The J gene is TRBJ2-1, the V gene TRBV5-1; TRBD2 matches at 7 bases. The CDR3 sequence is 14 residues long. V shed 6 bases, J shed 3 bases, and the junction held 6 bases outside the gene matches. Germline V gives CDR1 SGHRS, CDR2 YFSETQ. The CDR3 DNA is TGCGCCAGCAATGGCGGGGGAAACTACAATGAGCAGTTCTTC. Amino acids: CASNGGGNYNEQFF.

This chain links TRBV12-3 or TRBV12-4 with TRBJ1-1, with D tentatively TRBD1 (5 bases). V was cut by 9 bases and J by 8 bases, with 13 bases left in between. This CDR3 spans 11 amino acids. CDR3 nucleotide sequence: TGTGCCAGTATTAATGGGGGAGAAGCTTTCTTT. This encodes CASINGGEAFF.

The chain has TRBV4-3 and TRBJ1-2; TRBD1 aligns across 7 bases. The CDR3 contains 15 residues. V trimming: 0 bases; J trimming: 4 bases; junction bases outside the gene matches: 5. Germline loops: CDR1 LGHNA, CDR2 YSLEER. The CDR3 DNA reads TGCGCCAGCAGCCAAGATTCGACAGGGCTCTATGGCTACACCTTC. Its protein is CASSQDSTGLYGYTF.

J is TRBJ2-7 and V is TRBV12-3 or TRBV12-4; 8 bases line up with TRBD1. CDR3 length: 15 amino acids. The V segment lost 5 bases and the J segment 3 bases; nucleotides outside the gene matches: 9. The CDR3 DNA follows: TGTGCCAGCAGTGATCGGGACAGGAATAACTACGAGCAGTACTTC. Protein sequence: CASSDRDRNNYEQYF.

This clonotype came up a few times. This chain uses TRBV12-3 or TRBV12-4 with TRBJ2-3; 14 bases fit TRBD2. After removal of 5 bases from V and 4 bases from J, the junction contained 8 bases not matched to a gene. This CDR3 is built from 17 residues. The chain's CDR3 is CASSPRLAGGPSDTQYF. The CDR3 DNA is TGTGCCAGCAGTCCTCGACTAGCGGGGGGGCCATCAGATACGCAGTATTTT.

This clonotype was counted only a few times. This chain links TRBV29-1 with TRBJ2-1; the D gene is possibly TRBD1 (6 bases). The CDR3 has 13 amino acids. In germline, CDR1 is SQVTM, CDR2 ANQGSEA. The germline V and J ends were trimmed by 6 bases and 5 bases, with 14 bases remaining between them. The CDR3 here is CSVETGMDNEQFF. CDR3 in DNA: TGCAGCGTCGAAACAGGGATGGACAATGAGCAGTTCTTC.

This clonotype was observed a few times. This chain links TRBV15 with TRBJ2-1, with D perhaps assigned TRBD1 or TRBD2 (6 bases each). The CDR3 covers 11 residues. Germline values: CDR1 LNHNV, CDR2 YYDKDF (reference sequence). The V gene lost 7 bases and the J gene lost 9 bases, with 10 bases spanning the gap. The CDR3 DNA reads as TGTGCCACCACCAGGGGAGGTGAGCAGTTCTTC. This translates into CATTRGGEQFF.

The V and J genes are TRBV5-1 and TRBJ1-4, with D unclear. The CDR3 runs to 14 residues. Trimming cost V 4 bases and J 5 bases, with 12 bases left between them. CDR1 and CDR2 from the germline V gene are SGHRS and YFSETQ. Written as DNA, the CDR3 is TGCGCCAGCAGCCGGGGAGGGCAAAATGAAAAACTGTTTTTT. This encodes CASSRGGQNEKLFF.

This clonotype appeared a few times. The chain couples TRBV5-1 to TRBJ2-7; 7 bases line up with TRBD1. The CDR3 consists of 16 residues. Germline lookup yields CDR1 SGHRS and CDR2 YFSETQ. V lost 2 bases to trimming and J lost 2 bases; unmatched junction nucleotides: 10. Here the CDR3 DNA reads TGCGCCAGCAGCTTTTCCCCCGACAGGGTGACCTACGAGCAGTACTTC. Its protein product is CASSFSPDRVTYEQYF.